This T cell receptor beta chain was obtained from a study of cytomegalovirus exposure and HLA in healthy donors (TCRdb year 2017). Notes on the research overall: In an earlier analysis of 587 of the donors, 276 Gb of sequence data and about 110 million unique TCR beta sequences from about 179 million T cells were reported. In a later genetic analysis, genome-wide SNP genotypes for about 55% of the 666 donors were used, and that subset was treated as a discovery cohort. A later analysis re-examined previously published TCR beta repertoires from more than 550 donors and added high-resolution HLA genotyping to investigate patterns of TCR occurrence. Typing coverage differed by locus: A, B, C, DRB1 and DQB1 were typed in about 629-630 donors, DQA1 in about 550, DPA1 in 600 to 610, and DPB1 in approximately 450. Of the approximately 400 genotyped donors, around 81% fell in the genetic ancestry cluster associated with self-reported Caucasian donors. The study profiled the T cell repertoires of some 610 subjects by immunosequencing and related them to cytomegalovirus serostatus. The aim of the study was to test whether cataloging public T cell receptors could identify signatures of past pathogen exposure. All discovery cohort repertoires had been generated using a single sequencing platform. On average, roughly 250,000 unique TCR beta nucleotide sequences were sequenced per donor among about 400 genotyped donors of the cohort, with 15% to 20% of those sequences being non-productive. In the later analysis, no new phenotypic data were used to find candidate immune exposures; instead, reliance was placed on TCR beta sequences and their occurrence across donors. Class I and class II HLA loci were covered by the typing at four-digit resolution. An earlier analysis of nearly 600 of the donors applied high-throughput TCR beta sequencing to assess whether each TCR beta V gene segment acted as functional or pseudogenic. In addition to the first cohort of around 670 subjects, a separate validation cohort of approximately 130 different subjects was used. Because of strong linkage in the cohort, five DR-DQ haplotypes were treated as single units for association and clustering. To predict cytomegalovirus infection status, the study combined high-throughput TCR immunosequencing, statistical association of individual TCRs with disease status, and machine learning. Roughly 300 gigabases of sequencing data and around 90 million unique TCR sequences made up an early release that covered about 640 HLA-typed donors. Alongside the repertoire data, information on donor age, sex, ethnicity and CMV serostatus was compiled.

This clone was observed a few times. There is no known antigen for this receptor. No clone much larger than this one lies a single base away; base qualities are absent. General findings and caveats noted by the study authors: Some IMGT-functional V segments, including TRBV6-2 and TRBV6-3, could not be told apart with the 87-base-pair reads, so those segments were excluded. An association between a missense DCLRE1C variant and V-gene and J-gene trimming of TCR beta chains was found in a later genetic analysis and replicated in an independent cohort. An earlier analysis of 450 to 750 of the donors showed that most TCR beta V segments appeared in productive rearrangements either about 87% or about 30% of the time, which broadly matched IMGT annotations. Correlated functional status among segregating V segments might reflect linkage disequilibrium, but an unknown experimental factor could not be ruled out. HLA typing was unavailable for some donors at each locus, so association tests used only the typed subset. Assigning TCR associations to individual alleles was difficult when HLA alleles, especially DR and DQ, strongly co-occurred. In a later analysis, HLA-associated TCR beta chains were found to be more clonally expanded and to have lower generation probabilities than equally common non-associated chains. Cytomegalovirus status was reported to be diagnosed by the classifier with high specificity and sensitivity in both the original and validation cohorts. Compared with the approximately 700-donor mean, donors in an Asian-associated ancestry cluster had fewer N-insertions in productive TCRs, according to a later genetic analysis. The sequencing pipeline was judged likely to have produced a cluster of highly shared sequence variants as a technical artifact. The authors suggested that the approach could potentially be generalized to other disease states and immunological phenotypes. Presence/absence analyses assumed roughly uniform sequencing depth across donors, an assumption that may not hold. Several of the top co-occurrence clusters appeared to be linked to parvovirus B19, influenza, CMV and Epstein-Barr virus, according to a later analysis. A further reported finding was that TCR beta sequences accurately predicted the HLA-A and HLA-B alleles for most subjects in the first cohort. The only immune exposure information available for the cohort was CMV serostatus. A few of the identified cytomegalovirus-associated TCR beta chains were confirmed in vitro to be specific for cytomegalovirus antigens. The earlier analysis of 450 to 700 of the donors excluded roughly 17 rarely observed V segments, including chromosome 9 orphons, because counts were too low. In a later analysis, the rate of TCR association differed among HLA loci, with DRB1 alleles having the most associated TCRs and HLA-C alleles having the fewest. A later analysis associated about 17,000 TCR beta sequences with specific HLA alleles at a false discovery rate of 0.05. The cohort was sequenced for TCR beta chains only, and without alpha or paired-chain data the features that could be detected were limited. In the study, approximately 150 TCR beta chains were listed as associated with cytomegalovirus. In a later analysis, most CMV-associated TCR beta chains were found to appear HLA-restricted, with HLA associations seemingly driven largely by CMV exposure. Most TCR sequences were observed very rarely across donors, whereas some public TCRs were present in many individuals.

Based on the germline V gene, the CDR1 and CDR2 sequences are KGHSH and LQKENI. V lost 1 base and J lost 2 bases; the stretch between them is 11 bases long. The CDR3 contains 15 residues, cysteine and phenylalanine counted. Here the CDR3 DNA is all that survives: 45 bases in frame from base 1. Preparation of the library involved the immunoSEQ multiplex PCR assay. The multiplex PCR relied on a mix of 60 forward primers for TCR Vbeta segments and 13 reverse primers for TCR Jbeta segments. The CDR3 region of rearranged TCR beta genes was amplified from genomic DNA by a multiplex PCR assay. Amplified TCR beta libraries were sequenced as 87-base-pair reads on the Illumina HiSeq System. The original pipeline was this. A later analysis tallied around 82 million unique TCR beta chains across the 666 repertoires, and around 10 million of those chains were shared by two or more donors. Raw reads were error-corrected and collapsed into unique sequences with a nearest-neighbor algorithm that merged closely related sequences to remove PCR and sequencing errors. V, D and J gene segments were assigned by aligning CDR3 sequences to IMGT reference sequences. Each retained sequence needed at least a six-nucleotide match to both a V gene segment and a J gene segment. A rearrangement was called productive if the CDR3 had no stop codons and remained in frame with V and J, and every other rearrangement was called non-productive. Following IMGT convention, CDR3 was defined as the stretch from the second conserved V-encoded cysteine up to the conserved J-encoded phenylalanine. Sequences without an unambiguous match to a single V gene segment were excluded from the earlier analysis of a few hundred of the donors. In an earlier analysis of 587 of the donors, V segments were called functional above 56.7% productive rearrangements and were called segregating when the between-donor standard deviation exceeded 5%. A statistical classification framework was built to diagnose cytomegalovirus status from the catalog of TCR beta chain sequences. In a later analysis, V and J genes were assigned by comparing TCR nucleotide sequences against IMGT/GENE-DB human TR gene sequences. Using the TCRdist pipeline, a later analysis assigned CDR3 sequences along with most-parsimonious VDJ recombination scenarios. In a later analysis, every TCR beta chain was defined by the combination of its CDR3 amino acid sequence and its V-gene family, and reads without a unique V-gene family were dropped. To address suspected cross-contamination and a sequencing artifact, a later analysis removed approximately 600 highly shared, low-generation-probability nucleotide sequences. For each public chain, a later analysis derived a clonal expansion index from normalized ranks of inferred template counts within each repertoire. Generation probabilities in a later analysis came from a VDJ recombination model fitted to out-of-frame rearrangements, and those results were checked against IGoR. A later analysis scored TCR-TCR, TCR-HLA and TCR-CMV co-occurrence with hypergeometric tests, applying a repertoire-size bias correction to TCR pairs. A later analysis estimated false discovery rates by permuting HLA or CMV assignments 20 times. In a later analysis, co-occurring TCRs were grouped with DBSCAN, and TCRdist sequence similarity was added when clustering was performed within HLA-allele-positive subsets. Repertoires with fewer than 30,000 or more than 120,000 public chains were left out of co-occurrence clustering, as were about five repertoires with anomalous nucleotide sharing. TCRdb limited this immuneACCESS table to in-frame rearrangements with V and J called. A share of clones is missing; checked studies link under half to unresolved V genes, and the rest is unexplained. That table is the source of V, J and clone size, and D and trimming were worked out from the DNA. This sample is represented by about 59,000 clones; about 77% of them were singletons. The ten largest clonotypes hold 6.8% of the sample.

In total, more than 500 healthy bone marrow donors made up the cohort. All cohort members were sampled while nominally healthy, although unrecorded immune exposures were likely present. The donor was CMV seropositive and belonged to the group of more than 250 seropositive cohort members. A peripheral blood sample was provided by each donor, and peripheral blood mononuclear cells were used for TCR beta sequencing. The Qiagen DNeasy Blood Extraction Kit was used to extract genomic DNA from the blood cell samples. This TCR was sampled from a man between 25 and 39 years old in good health and CMV-seropositive. Material: PBMCs. The chain employs TRBV18 and TRBJ1-1; the D segment cannot be called with confidence. In nucleotides, the sequence is TGTGCCAGCTCACCACTTCTGGGGAGAAACACTGAAGCTTTCTTT. Protein translation: CASSPLLGRNTEAFF.